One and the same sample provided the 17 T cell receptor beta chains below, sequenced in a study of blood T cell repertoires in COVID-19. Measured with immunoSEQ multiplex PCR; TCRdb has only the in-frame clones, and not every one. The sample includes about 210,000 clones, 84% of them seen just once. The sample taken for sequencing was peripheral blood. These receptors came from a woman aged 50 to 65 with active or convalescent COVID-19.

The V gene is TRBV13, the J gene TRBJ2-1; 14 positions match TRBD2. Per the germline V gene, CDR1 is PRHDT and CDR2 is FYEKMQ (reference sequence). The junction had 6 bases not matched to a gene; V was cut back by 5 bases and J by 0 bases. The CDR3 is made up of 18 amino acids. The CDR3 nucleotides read TGTGCCAGCAGCCAAAGACTAGCGGGAGGGAGCTCCTACAATGAGCAGTTCTTC. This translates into CASSQRLAGGSSYNEQFF. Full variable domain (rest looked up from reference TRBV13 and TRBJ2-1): AAGVIQSPRHLIKEKRETATLKCYPIPRHDTVYWYQQGPGQDPQFLISFYEKMQSDKGSIPDRFSAQQFSDYHSELNMSSLELGDSALYFCASSQRLAGGSSYNEQFFGPGTRLTVL.

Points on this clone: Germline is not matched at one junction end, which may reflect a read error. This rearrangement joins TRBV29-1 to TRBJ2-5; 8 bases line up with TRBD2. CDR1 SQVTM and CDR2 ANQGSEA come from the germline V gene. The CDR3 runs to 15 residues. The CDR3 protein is CRVDLAGGAGETQYF. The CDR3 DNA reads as TGCCGCGTTGACCTCGCGGGGGGCGCGGGGGAGACCCAGTACTTC.

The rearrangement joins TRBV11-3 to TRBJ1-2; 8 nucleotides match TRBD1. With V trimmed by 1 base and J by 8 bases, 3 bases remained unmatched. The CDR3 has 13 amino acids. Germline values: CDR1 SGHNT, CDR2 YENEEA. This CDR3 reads CASSLAQGAGYTF. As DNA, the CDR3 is TGTGCCAGCAGCTTAGCTCAGGGGGCCGGCTACACCTTC.

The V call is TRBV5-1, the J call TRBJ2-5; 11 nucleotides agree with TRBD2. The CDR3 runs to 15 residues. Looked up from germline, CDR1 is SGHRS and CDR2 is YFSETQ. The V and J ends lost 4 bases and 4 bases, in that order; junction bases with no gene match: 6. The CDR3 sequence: CASSELAGGGETQYF. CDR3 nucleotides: TGCGCCAGCAGCGAGCTAGCGGGGGGAGGAGAGACCCAGTACTTC. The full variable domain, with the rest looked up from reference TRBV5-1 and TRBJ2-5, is KAGVTQTPRYLIKTRGQQVTLSCSPISGHRSVSWYQQTPGQGLQFLFEYFSETQRNKGNFPGRFSGRQFSNSRSEMNVSTLELGDSALYLCASSELAGGGETQYFGPGTRLLVL.

CDR3 loop: CASSRGTGESEQYF. Here the CDR3 DNA reads TGTGCCAGCAGCCGAGGGACAGGGGAAAGCGAGCAGTACTTC. The genes are TRBV3-1 (or the pseudogene TRBV3-2) and TRBJ2-7; TRBD1 matches 10 bases. This CDR3 contains 14 residues. With V trimmed by 4 bases and J by 6 bases, 6 bases remained unmatched. Germline CDR1 LGHDT, CDR2 YNNKEL (reference sequence).

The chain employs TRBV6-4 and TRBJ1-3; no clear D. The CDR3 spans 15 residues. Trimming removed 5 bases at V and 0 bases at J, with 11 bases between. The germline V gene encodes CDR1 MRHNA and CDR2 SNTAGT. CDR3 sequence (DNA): TGTGCCAGCAGTTTGAGGGAGGTCTCTGGAAACACCATATATTTT. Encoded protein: CASSLREVSGNTIYF.

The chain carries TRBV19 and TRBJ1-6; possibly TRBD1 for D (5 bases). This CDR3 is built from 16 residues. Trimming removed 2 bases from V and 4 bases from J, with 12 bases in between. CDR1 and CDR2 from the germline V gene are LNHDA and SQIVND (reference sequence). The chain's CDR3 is CASSISSGGYNSPLHF. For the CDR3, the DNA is TGTGCCAGTAGTATAAGCTCGGGGGGTTATAATTCACCCCTCCACTTT.

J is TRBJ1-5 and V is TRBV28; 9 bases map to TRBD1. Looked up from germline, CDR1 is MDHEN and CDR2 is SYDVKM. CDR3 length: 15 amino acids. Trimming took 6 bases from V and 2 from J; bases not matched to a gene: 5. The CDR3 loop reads CASSVQGAGNQPQHF. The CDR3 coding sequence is TGTGCCAGCAGCGTACAGGGGGCGGGCAATCAGCCCCAGCATTTT.

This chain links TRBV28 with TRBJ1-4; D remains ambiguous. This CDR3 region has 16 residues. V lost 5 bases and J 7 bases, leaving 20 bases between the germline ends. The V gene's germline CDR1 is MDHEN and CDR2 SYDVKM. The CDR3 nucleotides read TGTGCCAGCAGTCGCCCTCTTACCACTCTAGGTGAAAAACTGTTTTTT. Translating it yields CASSRPLTTLGEKLFF.

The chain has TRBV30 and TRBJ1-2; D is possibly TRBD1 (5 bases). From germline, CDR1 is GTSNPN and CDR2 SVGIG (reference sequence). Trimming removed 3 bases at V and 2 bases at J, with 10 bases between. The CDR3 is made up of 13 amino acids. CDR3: CAWSRAGNYGYTF. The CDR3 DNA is TGTGCCTGGAGCCGGGCAGGGAACTATGGCTACACCTTC.

The CDR3 DNA sequence: TGCGCCAGCAGCTTTACAGGGGAGCATTCACCCCTCCACTTT. This codes for CASSFTGEHSPLHF. This chain connects TRBV5-1 to TRBJ1-6, with TRBD1 identical over 7 bases. The CDR3 sequence is 14 residues long. Germline assignment: CDR1 SGHRS and CDR2 YFSETQ. V lost 2 bases and J lost 8; bases outside the gene matches: 4.

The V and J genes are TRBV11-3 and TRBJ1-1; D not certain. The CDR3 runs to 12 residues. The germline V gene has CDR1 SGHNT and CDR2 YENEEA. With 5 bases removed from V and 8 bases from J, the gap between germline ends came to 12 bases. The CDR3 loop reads CASSLRSEEAFF. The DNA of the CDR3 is TGTGCCAGCAGCCTCCGATCTGAGGAAGCTTTCTTT.

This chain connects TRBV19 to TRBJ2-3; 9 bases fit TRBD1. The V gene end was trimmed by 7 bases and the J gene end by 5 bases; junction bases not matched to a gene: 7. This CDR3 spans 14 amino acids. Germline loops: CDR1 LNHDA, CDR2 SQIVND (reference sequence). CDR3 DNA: TGTGCCAGTACGGGGGACAGGGAAATAGATACGCAGTATTTT. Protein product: CASTGDREIDTQYF.

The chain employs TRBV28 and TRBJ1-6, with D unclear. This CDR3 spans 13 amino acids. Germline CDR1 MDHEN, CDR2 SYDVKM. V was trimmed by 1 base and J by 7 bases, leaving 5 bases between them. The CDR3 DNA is TGTGCCAGCAGTTTATTAGAGAATTCACCCCTCCACTTT. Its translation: CASSLLENSPLHF. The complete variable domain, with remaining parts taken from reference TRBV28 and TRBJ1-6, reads DVKVTQSSRYLVKRTGEKVFLECVQDMDHENMFWYRQDPGLGLRLIYFSYDVKMKEKGDIPEGYSVSREKKERFSLILESASTNQTSMYLCASSLLENSPLHFGNGTRLTVT.

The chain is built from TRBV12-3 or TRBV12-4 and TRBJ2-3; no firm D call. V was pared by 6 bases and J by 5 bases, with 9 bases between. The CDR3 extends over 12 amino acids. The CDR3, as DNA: TGTGCCAGCAGATACCTAGGAGATACGCAGTATTTT. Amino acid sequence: CASRYLGDTQYF.

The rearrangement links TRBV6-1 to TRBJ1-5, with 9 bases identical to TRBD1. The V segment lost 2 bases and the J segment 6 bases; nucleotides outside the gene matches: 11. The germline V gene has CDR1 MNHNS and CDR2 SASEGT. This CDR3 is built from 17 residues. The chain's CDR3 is CASSEPLRQGDSQPQHF. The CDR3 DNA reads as TGTGCCAGCAGTGAACCCCTTAGACAGGGGGATTCTCAGCCCCAGCATTTT.

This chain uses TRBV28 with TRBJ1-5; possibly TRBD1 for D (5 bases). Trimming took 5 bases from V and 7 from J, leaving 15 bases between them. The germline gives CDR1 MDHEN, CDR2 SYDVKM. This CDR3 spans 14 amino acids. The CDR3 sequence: CASSHRGIIQPQHF. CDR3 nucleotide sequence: TGTGCCAGCAGTCACCGGGGGATAATCCAGCCCCAGCATTTT.